A selection of T cell receptor beta chains follows, all from one sample in a study of shared clonotypes between healthy human individuals. Assay used: immunoSEQ multiplex PCR; TCRdb lists only in-frame clones, some missing. Of roughly 2.5 million clones listed, just over 90% are singletons. Material for sequencing was naive CD4+ T cells sorted from blood. These receptors originate from a man between 18 and 35 years old in good health. Both conserved end residues are part of each CDR3. D genes are given only for firm matches. Size values are once, few and many counts, or a class for expanded clones, and some rows have none.

>TRBJ2-7|TRBV6-5|-|TRBD2
CASRTAGLISEQYF
TGTGCCAGCAGGACAGCGGGACTGATTTCCGAGCAGTACTTC
>TRBJ2-1|TRBV6-6|-|TRBD2
CASRPHPREGEQFF
TGTGCCAGCAGACCCCACCCCCGGGAGGGAGAGCAGTTCTTC
>TRBJ1-4|TRBV15|-|-
CATSRDRGTRTEKLFF
TGTGCCACCAGCAGAGATAGGGGGACAAGAACCGAAAAACTGTTTTTT
>TRBJ2-1|TRBV15|-|TRBD2
CATSASGPYNEQFF
TGTGCCACCAGCGCTAGCGGACCCTACAATGAGCAGTTCTTC
>TRBJ2-3|TRBV5-1|-|-
CASRLQGQGTDTQYF
TGCGCCAGCAGACTCCAGGGGCAGGGCACAGATACGCAGTATTTT
>TRBJ2-7|TRBV15|-|-
CATSSGGTAYEQYF
TGTGCCACCAGCAGCGGCGGGACAGCCTACGAGCAGTACTTC
>TRBJ1-2|TRBV5-4|-|-
CASSWTGTNYGYTF
TGTGCCAGCAGCTGGACCGGGACAAACTATGGCTACACCTTC
>TRBJ1-6|TRBV6-6|-|TRBD1
CASRENRGHNSPLHF
TGTGCCAGCCGGGAGAACAGGGGGCATAATTCACCCCTCCACTTT
>TRBJ2-5|TRBV5-4|-|TRBD2
CASSLAGGLAGVKTQYF
TGTGCCAGCAGCTTGGCAGGCGGACTAGCCGGCGTGAAGACCCAGTACTTC
>TRBJ2-5|TRBV15|-|-
CATSREPEETQYF
TGTGCCACCAGCAGAGAGCCAGAAGAGACCCAGTACTTC
>TRBJ2-4|TRBV18|-|-
CASSPPGQGGELQYF
TGTGCCAGCTCACCACCTGGACAGGGAGGGGAACTTCAGTACTTC
>TRBJ1-1|TRBV7-2|-|TRBD1
CASSFGQGPLAFF
TGTGCCAGCAGCTTCGGACAGGGGCCACTAGCTTTCTTT
>TRBJ2-5|TRBV4-2|-|-
CASSPGGGETQYF
TGTGCCAGCAGCCCCGGAGGAGGAGAGACCCAGTACTTC
>TRBJ1-6|TRBV27|-|-
CASSGGTGPYNSPLHF
TGTGCCAGCAGTGGTGGCACAGGCCCATATAATTCACCCCTCCACTTT
>TRBJ2-3|TRBV9|-|-
CASSVAGITDTQYF
TGTGCCAGCAGCGTAGCGGGAATCACAGATACGCAGTATTTT
>TRBJ2-7|TRBV6-5|-|-
CASSYSSREQYF
TGTGCCAGCAGTTACTCTTCGCGAGAGCAGTACTTC
>TRBJ2-5|TRBV7-2|-|TRBD2
CASSPRGGFVETQYF
TGTGCCAGCAGCCCACGGGGGGGATTTGTAGAGACCCAGTACTTC
>TRBJ1-6|TRBV10-1|-|-
CASSAGSLDNSPLHF
TGCGCCAGCAGCGCAGGGTCGTTGGATAATTCACCCCTCCACTTT
>TRBJ1-1|TRBV19|-|-
CASSVPTENTEAFF
TGTGCCAGCTCCGTCCCTACGGAAAACACTGAAGCTTTCTTT
>TRBJ2-1|TRBV27|-|TRBD2
CASSLSFSGTYNEQFF
TGTGCCAGCAGTTTATCTTTTAGCGGGACCTACAATGAGCAGTTCTTC
>TRBJ2-7|TRBV2|-|-
CASSVVEYEQYF
TGTGCCAGCAGTGTGGTAGAATACGAGCAGTACTTC
>TRBJ1-5|TRBV5-8|-|TRBD1
CASSRLRDRNQPQHF
TGTGCCAGCAGCCGTCTCCGGGACAGGAATCAGCCCCAGCATTTT
>TRBJ2-2|TRBV5-4|-|-
CASSLDRVAGELFF
TGTGCCAGCAGCTTGGATCGGGTTGCCGGGGAGCTGTTTTTT
>TRBJ2-7|TRBV6-5|-|-
CAGTNPGGGYEQYF
TGTGCCGGCACCAATCCCGGTGGTGGCTACGAGCAGTACTTC
>TRBJ2-7|TRBV7-3|-|-
CASSLTGGPSYEQYF
TGTGCCAGCAGCTTAACGGGGGGGCCCTCCTACGAGCAGTACTTC
>TRBJ1-5|TRBV7-2|-|TRBD1
CASSLAVQGVNQPQHF
TGTGCCAGCAGCTTAGCGGTGCAGGGGGTTAATCAGCCCCAGCATTTT
>TRBJ2-3|TRBV19|-|TRBD2
CASSGSGTDTDTQYF
TGTGCCAGTAGTGGTAGCGGGACCGACACAGATACGCAGTATTTT
>TRBJ1-6|TRBV19|once|-
CASSIMAAISYNSPLHF
TGTGCCAGTAGTATTATGGCAGCCATCTCCTATAATTCACCCCTCCACTTT
>TRBJ1-1|TRBV6-1|-|TRBD1
CASSEEAGGSEAFF
TGTGCCAGCAGTGAAGAGGCAGGGGGTAGTGAAGCTTTCTTT
>TRBJ2-2|TRBV6-4|-|-
CASSVNPGELFF
TGTGCCAGCAGTGTAAACCCCGGGGAGCTGTTTTTT
>TRBJ1-2|TRBV28|-|-
CASSPMSTGMRYTF
TGTGCCAGCAGTCCGATGTCTACAGGGATGCGCTACACCTTC
>TRBJ2-1|TRBV5-4|few|-
CASSGNYNEQFF
TGTGCCAGCAGCGGGAACTACAATGAGCAGTTCTTC
>TRBJ2-7|TRBV18|-|-
CASSPLRGGPSYEQYF
TGTGCCAGCTCACCACTCAGGGGGGGCCCTAGCTACGAGCAGTACTTC
>TRBJ2-3|TRBV5-1|-|-
CASSLGGVTDTQYF
TGCGCCAGCAGCTTGGGCGGGGTCACAGATACGCAGTATTTT
>TRBJ2-3|TRBV28|-|-
CAACGGQFTQYF
TGTGCAGCGTGTGGGGGCCAGTTTACGCAGTATTTT
>TRBJ2-5|TRBV11-2|-|-
CASSLQLALGSETQYF
TGTGCCAGCAGCTTGCAACTAGCACTCGGTTCAGAGACCCAGTACTTC
>TRBJ1-5|TRBV28|few|-
CASSLGLRNQPQHF
TGTGCCAGCAGTTTGGGGTTACGCAATCAGCCCCAGCATTTT
>TRBJ2-2|TRBV28|-|-
CASSRPAPNTGELFF
TGTGCCAGCAGTAGGCCGGCTCCGAACACCGGGGAGCTGTTTTTT
>TRBJ1-4|TRBV28|-|-
CASSALVEKLFF
TGTGCCAGCAGCGCCCTTGTGGAAAAACTGTTTTTT
>TRBJ1-1|TRBV9|-|-
CASSGGLVTEAFF
TGTGCCAGCAGCGGAGGGCTCGTCACTGAAGCTTTCTTT
>TRBJ2-2|TRBV10-3|-|-
CAISESGGIMTGELFF
TGTGCCATCAGTGAGTCTGGCGGGATAATGACCGGGGAGCTGTTTTTT
>TRBJ1-2|TRBV30|-|-
CAWSEGVGGYTF
TGTGCCTGGAGTGAAGGGGTTGGTGGCTACACCTTC
>TRBJ2-1|TRBV2|-|-
CASGPNQHEQFF
TGTGCCTCCGGGCCAAACCAGCATGAGCAGTTCTTC
>TRBJ2-7|TRBV7-2|-|-
CASSSDRIGQYF
TGTGCCAGCAGCTCCGACAGGATAGGGCAGTACTTC
>TRBJ1-5|TRBV7-2|-|-
CASSLLGAQHF
TGTGCCAGCAGCCTTCTAGGGGCCCAGCATTTT
>TRBJ2-3|TRBV4-1|-|-
CASSQVPTKAFGADTQYF
TGCGCCAGCAGCCAAGTCCCGACGAAGGCCTTCGGGGCAGATACGCAGTATTTT
>TRBJ1-5|TRBV5-8|once|-
CASSLEPKGPQHF
TGTGCCAGCAGCTTGGAGCCGAAGGGGCCCCAGCATTTT
>TRBJ1-6|TRBV28|-|-
CASSTNSPLHF
TGTGCCAGCAGCACCAATTCACCCCTCCACTTT